The clone carrying this T cell receptor beta chain showed up many times. Its antigen is not known. CDR3 length: 15 amino acids. V was pared by 3 bases and J by 1 base, with 10 bases between. Germline lookup yields CDR1 KGHSH and CDR2 LQKENI. RNA transcripts yielded amplified TCR beta CDR3 regions. The TCR CDR3 first-round RT-PCR relied on the HTBI primer set. TCRdb re-called the multiplex PCR reads with MiXCR, one entry per CDR3 protein. The table shows fewer than 550,000 distinct CDR3 sequences, with 15% to 17% occurring only once. These data belong to a study of T cells in Graves' hyperthyroidism and ophthalmopathy. Study-level results: Model output signaled ophthalmopathy a median roughly 6.5 months ahead of onset. Most thyroid clonotypes expanded above 0.001 appeared in blood too.

The sequence came from a woman in her late teens or twenties with Graves' hyperthyroidism. V usage is TRBV18 and J usage is TRBJ1-3; D is undetermined. The sequenced sample consisted of blood. The CDR3 bases are TGTGCCAGCTCACCTCTTTTGGAGTCTGGAAACACCATATATTTT. Translation: CASSPLLESGNTIYF.